Listed below are T cell receptor beta chains from one sample, sequenced in a study of blood T cell repertoires in COVID-19. Measured with immunoSEQ multiplex PCR; TCRdb has only the in-frame clones, and not every one. The table has approximately 99,000 clones, about 80% seen once; the top ten hold less than 5%. Sequenced material: peripheral blood. The receptor source for this set is a woman aged 70-85 years with acute or convalescent COVID-19. The CDR3 runs from the conserved cysteine through the conserved F or W. Fields, in order: J gene, D gene, clone size, V gene, CDR3 DNA, CDR3 protein. The D gene is left open where the match is weak. Size tells how often a clone was seen (once, few, many) or the class of an expanded clone, and some rows leave it out.

TRBJ2-7	TRBD1	once	TRBV11-2	TGTGCCAGCAGTCCGACAGGGGCCATTCGACACGAGCAGTACTTC	CASSPTGAIRHEQYF
TRBJ2-1	TRBD2	.	TRBV5-1	TGCGCCAGCAGCTTATATACTAGCGTTTCTTACAATGAGCAGTTCTTC	CASSLYTSVSYNEQFF
TRBJ1-2	TRBD1	.	TRBV7-9	TGTGCCAGCAGCCCTTTCGGGACAGGGGATGGCTACACCTTC	CASSPFGTGDGYTF
TRBJ2-7	TRBD2	.	TRBV7-9	TGTGCCAGCAGCTCCCCGACTAGCGGGGAACCCTACGAGCAGTACTTC	CASSSPTSGEPYEQYF
TRBJ1-5	.	once	TRBV24-1	TGTGCCACCAGTGGGGAGGGCAATCAGCCCCAGCATTTT	CATSGEGNQPQHF
TRBJ2-1	TRBD2	.	TRBV5-1	TGCGCCAGCAGCATGGGACTAGCGGGAGGGCCGGGTAGCAATGAGCAGTTCTTC	CASSMGLAGGPGSNEQFF
TRBJ1-1	TRBD1	.	TRBV18	TGTGCCAGCTCACTGGGACAGGGGGCGGCGAACACTGAAGCTTTCTTT	CASSLGQGAANTEAFF
TRBJ1-5	.	.	TRBV19	TGTGCCAGTAGTATAGTTCTAGTAAATCAGCCCCAGCATTTT	CASSIVLVNQPQHF
TRBJ1-3	TRBD1	.	TRBV5-5	TGTGCCAGCAGCGGGGGACAGGGACGCTCTGGAAACACCATATATTTT	CASSGGQGRSGNTIYF
TRBJ1-1	TRBD1	.	TRBV30	TGTGCCTGGGACAGGGGAAACACTGAAGCTTTCTTT	CAWDRGNTEAFF
TRBJ2-2	.	.	TRBV7-9	TGTGCCAGCAGCTTCAGGGGCCTGCCCCTCACCGCGAACACCGGGGAGCTGTTTTTT	CASSFRGLPLTANTGELFF
TRBJ2-1	TRBD2	.	TRBV27	TGTGCCAGCAGTTTAATGTCACTAGCGGCCCACAATGAGCAGTTCTTC	CASSLMSLAAHNEQFF
TRBJ2-5	.	.	TRBV11-2	TGTGCCAGCAGCTTAGGGCCGGGTGTACAGGGAGAAGAGACCCAGTACTTC	CASSLGPGVQGEETQYF
TRBJ1-4	.	.	TRBV5-8	TGTGCCAGCAGCTTGGGGCCGACTGCCGGAAAACTGTTTTTT	CASSLGPTAGKLFF
TRBJ2-7	.	.	TRBV10-2	TGCGCCAGCAGTGATCGGGGGGCAGCGGCTTACGAGCAGTACTTC	CASSDRGAAAYEQYF
TRBJ1-2	TRBD1	few	TRBV6-1	TGTGCCAGCAGTGAAGTACAGGGGGTTAACTATGGCTACACCTTC	CASSEVQGVNYGYTF